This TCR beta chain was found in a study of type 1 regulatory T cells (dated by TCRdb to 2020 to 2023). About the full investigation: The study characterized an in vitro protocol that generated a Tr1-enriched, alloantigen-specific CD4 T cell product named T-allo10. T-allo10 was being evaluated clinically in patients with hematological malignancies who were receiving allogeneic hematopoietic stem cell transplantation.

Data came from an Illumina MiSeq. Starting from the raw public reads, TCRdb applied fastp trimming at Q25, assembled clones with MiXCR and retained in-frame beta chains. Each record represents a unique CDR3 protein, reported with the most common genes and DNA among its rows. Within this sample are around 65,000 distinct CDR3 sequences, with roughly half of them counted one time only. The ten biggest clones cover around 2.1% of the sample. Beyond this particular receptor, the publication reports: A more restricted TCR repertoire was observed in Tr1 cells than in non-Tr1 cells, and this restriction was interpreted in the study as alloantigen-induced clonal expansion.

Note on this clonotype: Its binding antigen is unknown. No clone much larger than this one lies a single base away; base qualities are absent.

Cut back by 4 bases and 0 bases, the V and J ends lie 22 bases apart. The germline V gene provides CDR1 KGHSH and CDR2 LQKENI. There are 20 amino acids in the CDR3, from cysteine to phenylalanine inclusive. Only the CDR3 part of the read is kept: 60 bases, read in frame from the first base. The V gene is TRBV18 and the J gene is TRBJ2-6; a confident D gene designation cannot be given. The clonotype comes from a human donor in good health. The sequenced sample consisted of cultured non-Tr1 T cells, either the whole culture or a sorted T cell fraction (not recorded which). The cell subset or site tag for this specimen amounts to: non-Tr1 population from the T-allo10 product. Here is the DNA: TGTGCCAGCTCACTTACCCCACCCTGGGGTGCCTACTCTGGGGCCAACGTCCTGACTTTC. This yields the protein CASSLTPPWGAYSGANVLTF.